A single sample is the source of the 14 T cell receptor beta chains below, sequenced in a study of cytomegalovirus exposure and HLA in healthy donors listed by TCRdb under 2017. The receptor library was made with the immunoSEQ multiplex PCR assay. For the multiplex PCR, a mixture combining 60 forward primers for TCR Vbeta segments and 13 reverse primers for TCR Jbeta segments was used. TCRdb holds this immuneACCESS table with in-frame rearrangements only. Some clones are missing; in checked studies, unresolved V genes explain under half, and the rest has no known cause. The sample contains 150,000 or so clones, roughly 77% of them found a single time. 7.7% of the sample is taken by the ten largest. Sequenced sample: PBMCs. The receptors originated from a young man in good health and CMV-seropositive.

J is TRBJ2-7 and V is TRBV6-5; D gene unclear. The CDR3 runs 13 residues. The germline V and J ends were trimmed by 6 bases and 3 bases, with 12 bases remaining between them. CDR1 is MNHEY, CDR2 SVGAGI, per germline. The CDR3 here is CASSPQTDYEQYF. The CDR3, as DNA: TGTGCCAGCAGCCCCCAGACTGACTACGAGCAGTACTTC.

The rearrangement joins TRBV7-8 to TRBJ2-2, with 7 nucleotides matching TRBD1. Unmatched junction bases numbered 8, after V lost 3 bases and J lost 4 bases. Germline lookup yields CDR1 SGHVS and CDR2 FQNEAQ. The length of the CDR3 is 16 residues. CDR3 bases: TGTGCCAGCAGCTTCTTAGACAGGGCTACCACCGGGGAGCTGTTTTTT. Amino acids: CASSFLDRATTGELFF.

CDR3 in DNA: TGTGCCAGCAGTGAAAGCCAGGGGTATGGCTACACCTTC. Its translation is CASSESQGYGYTF. The chain employs TRBV6-1 and TRBJ1-2, with a weak D call TRBD1 (6 bases). This CDR3 region has 13 residues. Germline CDR1 is MNHNS and CDR2 is SASEGT. The V and J ends lost 2 bases and 5 bases respectively, with 9 bases between them.

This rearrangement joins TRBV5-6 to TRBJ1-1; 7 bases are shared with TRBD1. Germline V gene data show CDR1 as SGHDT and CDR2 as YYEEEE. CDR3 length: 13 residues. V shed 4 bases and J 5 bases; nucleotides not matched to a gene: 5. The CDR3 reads CASSAGGRTEAFF. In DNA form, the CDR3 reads TGTGCCAGCAGCGCAGGGGGACGGACTGAAGCTTTCTTT.

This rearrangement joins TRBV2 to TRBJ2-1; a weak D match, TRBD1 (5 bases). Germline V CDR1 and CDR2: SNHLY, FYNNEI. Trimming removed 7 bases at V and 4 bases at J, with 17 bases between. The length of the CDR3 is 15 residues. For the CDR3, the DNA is TGTGCCAGCACCCAAAGGGGCTCCGATTACAATGAGCAGTTCTTC. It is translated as CASTQRGSDYNEQFF.

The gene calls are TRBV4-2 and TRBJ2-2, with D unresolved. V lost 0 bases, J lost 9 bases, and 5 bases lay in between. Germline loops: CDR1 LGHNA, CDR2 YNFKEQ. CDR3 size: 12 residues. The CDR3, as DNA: TGTGCCAGCAGCCAAGATCGTCGGGAGCTGTTTTTT. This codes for CASSQDRRELFF.

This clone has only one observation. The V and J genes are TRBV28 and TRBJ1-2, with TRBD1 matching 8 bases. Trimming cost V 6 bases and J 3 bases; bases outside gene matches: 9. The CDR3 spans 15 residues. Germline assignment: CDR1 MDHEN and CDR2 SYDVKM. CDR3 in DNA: TGTGCCAGCAGACCGTTCGGGACAGGCGACTATGGCTACACCTTC. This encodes CASRPFGTGDYGYTF.

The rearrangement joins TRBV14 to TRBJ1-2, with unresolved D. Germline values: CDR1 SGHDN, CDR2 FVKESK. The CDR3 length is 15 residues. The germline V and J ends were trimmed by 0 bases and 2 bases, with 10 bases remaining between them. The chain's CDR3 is CASSQDYSSNYGYTF. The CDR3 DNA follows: TGTGCCAGCAGCCAAGACTACAGTTCCAACTATGGCTACACCTTC.

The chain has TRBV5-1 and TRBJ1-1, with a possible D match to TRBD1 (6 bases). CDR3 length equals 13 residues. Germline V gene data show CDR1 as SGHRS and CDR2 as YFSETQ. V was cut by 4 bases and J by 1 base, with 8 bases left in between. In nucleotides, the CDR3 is TGCGCCAGCAGCCGACAGGAGAACACTGAAGCTTTCTTT. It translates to CASSRQENTEAFF. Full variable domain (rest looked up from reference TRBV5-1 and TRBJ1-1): KAGVTQTPRYLIKTRGQQVTLSCSPISGHRSVSWYQQTPGQGLQFLFEYFSETQRNKGNFPGRFSGRQFSNSRSEMNVSTLELGDSALYLCASSRQENTEAFFGQGTRLTVV.

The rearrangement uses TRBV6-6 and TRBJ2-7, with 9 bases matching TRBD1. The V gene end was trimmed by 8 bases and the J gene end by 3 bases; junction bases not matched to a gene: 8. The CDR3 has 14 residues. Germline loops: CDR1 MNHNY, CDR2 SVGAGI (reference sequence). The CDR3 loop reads CASATGGANYEQYF. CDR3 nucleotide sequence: TGTGCCAGCGCAACAGGGGGCGCGAACTACGAGCAGTACTTC.

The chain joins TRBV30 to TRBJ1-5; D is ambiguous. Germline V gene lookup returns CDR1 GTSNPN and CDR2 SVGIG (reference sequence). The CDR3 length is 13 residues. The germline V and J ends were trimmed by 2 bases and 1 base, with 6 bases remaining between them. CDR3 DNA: TGTGCCTGGAGTAGAGAAAGCAATCAGCCCCAGCATTTT. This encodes CAWSRESNQPQHF.

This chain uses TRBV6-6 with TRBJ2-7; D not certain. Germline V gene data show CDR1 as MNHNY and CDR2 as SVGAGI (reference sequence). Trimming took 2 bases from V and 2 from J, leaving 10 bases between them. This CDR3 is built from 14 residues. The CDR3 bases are TGTGCCAGCAGTTACCAGGAACTCACCTACGAGCAGTACTTC. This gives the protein CASSYQELTYEQYF.

In DNA, the CDR3 is TGTGCCAGCAGTTTATCGCGGTCTATGAACACTGAAGCTTTCTTT. Encoded protein: CASSLSRSMNTEAFF. This rearrangement joins TRBV27 to TRBJ1-1; no firm D call. V was shortened by 0 bases and J by 0 bases, with 8 bases between the two germline ends. The CDR3 is 15 amino acids. Germline V CDR1 and CDR2: MNHEY, SMNVEV (reference sequence).

The DNA for the CDR3 is TGTGCCAGCAGCCCGTTCTCCGGGACAGGCGTTTATGGCTACACCTTC. Its translation is CASSPFSGTGVYGYTF. This rearrangement joins TRBV5-6 to TRBJ1-2; 8 bases map to TRBD1. Germline V lookup: CDR1 SGHDT, CDR2 YYEEEE. V shed 4 bases and J 5 bases; nucleotides not matched to a gene: 13. CDR3 length: 16 residues.